One and the same sample provided the 26 T cell receptor beta chains below, sequenced in a study of T cell responses to AZD1222 COVID-19 vaccine. TCRdb keeps only in-frame clones here, not all; method: immunoSEQ multiplex PCR. The sample shows some 150,000 clones, 80% to 95% of them seen only once. Material: peripheral blood, obtained 28 days after the second AZD1222 dose. These receptors were obtained from an adult who received the AZD1222 COVID-19 vaccine.

The chain uses TRBV4-3 and TRBJ2-1, with 8 bases that match TRBD2. Trimming took 4 bases from V and 7 from J; bases not matched to a gene: 9. Germline V gives CDR1 LGHNA, CDR2 YSLEER. The CDR3 contains 15 residues. The DNA of the CDR3 is TGCGCCAGCAGCCCCTGGACTAGCAATTTGAATGAGCAGTTCTTC. Translated: CASSPWTSNLNEQFF.

The chain employs TRBV28 and TRBJ1-5; D might be TRBD1 (6 bases). V was trimmed by 2 bases and J by 1 base, leaving 21 bases between them. CDR3 length: 19 amino acids. Germline V gene sequence: CDR1 MDHEN, CDR2 SYDVKM. The CDR3 region has the DNA TGTGCCAGCAGTTTAATCCCTGCCAGGGGAGGTGGGAGCAATCAGCCCCAGCATTTT. Its protein product is CASSLIPARGGGSNQPQHF.

The genes are TRBV5-1 and TRBJ2-1; D remains ambiguous. Trimming shortened V by 4 bases and J by 0 bases, and 8 bases separated the two germline ends. Germline values: CDR1 SGHRS, CDR2 YFSETQ. The CDR3 runs to 14 residues. CDR3 sequence (DNA): TGCGCCAGCAGCGCAGCCACCTCCTACAATGAGCAGTTCTTC. Amino acid sequence: CASSAATSYNEQFF.

This clone was counted a single time. This chain connects TRBV19 to TRBJ1-4, with D perhaps TRBD1 (6 bases). The CDR3 has 12 amino acids. Trimming removed 5 bases from V and 10 bases from J, with 11 bases in between. CDR1 and CDR2 from the germline V gene are LNHDA and SQIVND (reference sequence). The CDR3 nucleotides read TGTGCCAGTAGTCCGCGACAGGTAAAACTGTTTTTT. Its translation is CASSPRQVKLFF.

The chain has TRBV9 and TRBJ2-2, with no clear D. Germline V lookup: CDR1 SGDLS, CDR2 YYNGEE. V gave up 3 bases and J gave up 6 bases, with 9 bases separating them. The CDR3 consists of 13 residues. CDR3 in amino acids: CASSGVMSGELFF. In DNA, the CDR3 is TGTGCCAGCAGCGGAGTCATGTCCGGGGAGCTGTTTTTT.

A single count supports this clone. The gene calls are TRBV27 and TRBJ2-7; a weak D match, TRBD2 (6 bases). Trimming removed 3 bases at V and 3 bases at J, with 15 bases between. Germline V gives CDR1 MNHEY, CDR2 SMNVEV (reference sequence). This CDR3 has 15 residues. The CDR3 region is CASSLSRDLNYEQYF. The CDR3 DNA reads as TGTGCCAGCAGTTTGTCCCGGGACTTGAACTACGAGCAGTACTTC.

The gene calls are TRBV3-1 (or the pseudogene TRBV3-2) and TRBJ2-1, with D perhaps TRBD2 (5 bases). This CDR3 has 16 residues. CDR1 and CDR2 from the germline V gene are LGHDT and YNNKEL (reference sequence). The V gene lost 3 bases and the J gene lost 8 bases, with 20 bases spanning the gap. This CDR3 is CASSQASLRVWDEQFF. DNA for the CDR3: TGTGCCAGCAGCCAGGCAAGCCTGCGGGTCTGGGATGAGCAGTTCTTC.

The chain couples TRBV7-9 to TRBJ2-1, with TRBD2 identical over 12 bases. V lost 8 bases to trimming and J lost 0 bases; unmatched junction nucleotides: 5. The CDR3 is 16 residues long. From germline, CDR1 is SEHNR and CDR2 FQNEAQ (reference sequence). CDR3 nucleotides: TGTGCCAGCCAGCGACTAGCGGGAGACTCCTACAATGAGCAGTTCTTC. Its protein is CASQRLAGDSYNEQFF.

CDR3 sequence (DNA): TGTGCCAGCAGTGCCCCGGACGGCCCGGTCGGCTATGGCTACACCTTC. Translating gives CASSAPDGPVGYGYTF. The V gene is TRBV6-1, the J gene TRBJ1-2; D call uncertain. Trimming took off 4 bases at V and 4 bases at J, with 19 bases between the two ends. There are 16 residues in the CDR3. Germline CDR1 MNHNS, CDR2 SASEGT.

CDR3 region: CASSLPDRNNGAFF. The CDR3 bases are TGTGCCAGCAGCTTACCGGACAGGAACAACGGAGCTTTCTTT. The V gene is TRBV11-2, the J gene TRBJ1-1; 7 bases fit TRBD1. V lost 2 bases, J lost 10 bases, and 10 bases stayed unmatched. The germline gives CDR1 SGHAT, CDR2 FQNNGV. The CDR3 is made up of 14 amino acids.

V is TRBV6-5 and J is TRBJ2-1; D is unclear. The germline V gene encodes CDR1 MNHEY and CDR2 SVGAGI. This CDR3 spans 16 amino acids. Trimming pared 0 bases from V and 5 bases from J, leaving 14 bases between. In nucleotides, the CDR3 is TGTGCCAGCAGTTACTCGGTCTACTACACCAACAATGAGCAGTTCTTC. It specifies CASSYSVYYTNNEQFF.

In its sample, this clone was seen once. The same CDR3 is also encoded by other DNA sequences in this sample. The V call is TRBV11-2, the J call TRBJ2-1; D tentatively reads TRBD1 or TRBD2 (5 bases each). V was shortened by 1 base and J by 0 bases, with 7 bases between the two germline ends. The CDR3 has 15 amino acids. The germline CDR1 and CDR2 sequences are SGHAT and FQNNGV. CDR3 sequence: CASSLGGSSYNEQFF. The CDR3 DNA reads TGTGCCAGCAGCTTAGGGGGGAGCTCCTACAATGAGCAGTTCTTC.

The V and J genes are TRBV4-3 and TRBJ1-1; D may be TRBD1 (6 bases). This CDR3 contains 17 residues. The V end lost 0 bases, the J end lost 1 base, and 15 bases lay between the germline ends. Germline CDR1 reads LGHNA; CDR2 reads YSLEER. CDR3 region: CASSQDLLRQANTEAFF. The CDR3 nucleotides are TGCGCCAGCAGCCAAGATCTACTTAGACAGGCGAACACTGAAGCTTTCTTT.

This rearrangement joins TRBV27 to TRBJ1-5; 8 bases agree with TRBD1. The CDR3 spans 17 residues. Germline assignment: CDR1 MNHEY and CDR2 SMNVEV (reference sequence). Trimming cost V 1 base and J 2 bases; bases outside gene matches: 7. The CDR3, as DNA: TGTGCCAGCAGTTTATTCGGACAGGGAGGGGGCAATCAGCCCCAGCATTTT. This translates into CASSLFGQGGGNQPQHF.

DNA of the CDR3: TGTGCCAGCAGTCCGACATATAATTCACCCCTCCACTTT. Translation gives CASSPTYNSPLHF. The gene calls are TRBV28 and TRBJ1-6; D gene uncertain. Trimming pared 5 bases from V and 4 bases from J, leaving 6 bases between. Germline V lookup: CDR1 MDHEN, CDR2 SYDVKM. The CDR3 is made up of 13 amino acids.

V usage is TRBV6-2 or TRBV6-3 and J usage is TRBJ2-6, with 12 bases identical to TRBD1. The CDR3 has 19 residues. Germline V lookup: CDR1 MNHEY, CDR2 SVGEGT. V lost 4 bases to trimming and J lost 2 bases; unmatched junction nucleotides: 9. The CDR3 DNA reads TGTGCCAGCAGTTCGACGGCCGGGACAGGGGGCGCTGGGGCCAACGTCCTGACTTTC. It translates to CASSSTAGTGGAGANVLTF.

This chain uses TRBV5-1 with TRBJ1-5; D unclear. The CDR3 has 15 amino acids. Trimming pared 4 bases from V and 1 base from J, leaving 12 bases between. Germline V lookup: CDR1 SGHRS, CDR2 YFSETQ. In DNA form, the CDR3 reads TGCGCCAGCAGCCCGACCTTCGGGAGCAATCAGCCCCAGCATTTT. It codes for CASSPTFGSNQPQHF.

The genes are TRBV30 and TRBJ2-7; a possible D gene is TRBD1 (5 bases). Germline V gene sequence: CDR1 GTSNPN, CDR2 SVGIG (reference sequence). Trimming took off 0 bases at V and 4 bases at J, with 10 bases between the two ends. There are 13 residues in the CDR3. As DNA, the CDR3 is TGTGCCTGGAGTGTAGACAGCGCGTACGAGCAGTACTTC. Its protein product is CAWSVDSAYEQYF.

V and J are TRBV4-1 and TRBJ1-2, with 11 bases matching TRBD1. The J segment lost 8 bases and the V segment lost 2 bases, leaving 10 bases of the junction unmatched. This CDR3 comprises 16 residues. The V gene's germline CDR1 is MGHRA and CDR2 YSYEKL. The CDR3 spells CASSQQNWDRGYGYTF. CDR3 DNA sequence: TGCGCCAGCAGCCAACAAAACTGGGACAGGGGGTACGGCTACACCTTC.

This rearrangement joins TRBV27 to TRBJ2-5, with D possibly being TRBD2 (7 bases). Trimming removed 1 base from V and 1 base from J, with 13 bases in between. This CDR3 has 16 residues. Germline values: CDR1 MNHEY, CDR2 SMNVEV (reference sequence). In nucleotides, the CDR3 is TGTGCCAGCAGTTTATTATACGGGGGGCTCCAAGAGACCCAGTACTTC. Protein: CASSLLYGGLQETQYF.

The chain's CDR3 is CASRSLGSYNEQFF. The CDR3 DNA is TGTGCCAGTAGGTCCCTCGGCTCCTACAATGAGCAGTTCTTC. The chain links TRBV19 to TRBJ2-1, with unresolved D. CDR3 length equals 14 residues. Trimming removed 6 bases from V and 0 bases from J, with 9 bases in between. Germline V CDR1 and CDR2: LNHDA, SQIVND (reference sequence).

This chain links TRBV28 with TRBJ1-4; tentative D call: TRBD1 (6 bases). Germline V lookup: CDR1 MDHEN, CDR2 SYDVKM. The ends were cut back, 6 bases at V and 7 bases at J, with 15 bases in the middle. The CDR3 is made up of 14 amino acids. The CDR3 protein is CASRSGDTGEKLFF. The CDR3 DNA is TGTGCCAGCAGATCTGGGGACACTGGTGAAAAACTGTTTTTT.

The V call is TRBV11-2, the J call TRBJ2-5, with D perhaps matching TRBD2 (6 bases). Germline V gene data show CDR1 as SGHAT and CDR2 as FQNNGV. CDR3 length equals 12 residues. V shed 7 bases and J shed 5 bases, with 11 bases lying between them. CDR3 region: CASTPEGETQYF. DNA for the CDR3: TGTGCCAGCACCCCGGAGGGGGAGACCCAGTACTTC.

This rearrangement joins TRBV3-1 (or the pseudogene TRBV3-2) to TRBJ2-5; D is uncertain. V lost 3 bases and J lost 8, with 16 bases in between. This CDR3 spans 14 amino acids. The germline V gene has CDR1 LGHDT and CDR2 YNNKEL (reference sequence). The CDR3 spells CASSQARIVSTQYF. The CDR3 DNA sequence: TGTGCCAGCAGCCAGGCCAGGATTGTATCTACCCAGTACTTC.

The chain carries TRBV24-1 and TRBJ2-7; 7 bases agree with TRBD1. The V gene's germline CDR1 is KGHDR and CDR2 SFDVKD. With V trimmed by 3 bases and J by 7 bases, 5 bases remained unmatched. The CDR3 length is 13 residues. CDR3 DNA: TGTGCCACCAGTGATGTAACAGGGGAGGAGCAGTACTTC. Its translation: CATSDVTGEEQYF.

The J gene is TRBJ2-5, the V gene TRBV10-3; no clear D. Germline V gene data show CDR1 as ENHRY and CDR2 as SYGVKD. V was trimmed by 2 bases and J by 4 bases, leaving 11 bases between them. The CDR3 is 14 residues long. The CDR3 protein is CAISEGVTRETQYF. CDR3 sequence (DNA): TGTGCCATCAGTGAGGGGGTAACAAGAGAGACCCAGTACTTC.